This T cell receptor beta chain originates from a study of siplizumab effects on memory and regulatory T cells. Study outcomes and limitations: Proliferating siplizumab-culture Tregs lacked confirmation of suppressive function. The diversity of naive T cells seemed greater than that of memory cells, and their alloresponse contribution seemed major. Assignment to unstimulated subsets succeeded for only a minor fraction of the alloreactive clones. Among mappable alloreactive CD4+ clones, the Treg-derived fraction averaged approximately 75% with siplizumab versus approximately 26% in controls.

Regarding this clone: Its specificity is not known.

The CDR3 is made up of 13 amino acids. The germline V gene has CDR1 MDHEN and CDR2 SYDVKM. The V end lost 10 bases, the J end lost 0 bases, and 10 bases lay between the germline ends. The repertoire was sequenced with immunoSEQ multiplex PCR; TCRdb's copy has only in-frame clones and lacks some. The sample holds 85,000 to 130,000 clones, 92% seen once. The receptor was isolated from a human donor in good health. The chain combines TRBV28 with TRBJ1-3; D is unresolved. Sequenced: Tregs sorted from blood. This CDR3 is CATSPLSGNTIYF. CDR3 bases: TGTGCCACCAGCCCTCTCTCTGGAAACACCATATATTTT. Using reference TRBV28 and TRBJ1-3 for the parts outside the CDR3, the full variable domain is DVKVTQSSRYLVKRTGEKVFLECVQDMDHENMFWYRQDPGLGLRLIYFSYDVKMKEKGDIPEGYSVSREKKERFSLILESASTNQTSMYLCATSPLSGNTIYFGEGSWLTVV.